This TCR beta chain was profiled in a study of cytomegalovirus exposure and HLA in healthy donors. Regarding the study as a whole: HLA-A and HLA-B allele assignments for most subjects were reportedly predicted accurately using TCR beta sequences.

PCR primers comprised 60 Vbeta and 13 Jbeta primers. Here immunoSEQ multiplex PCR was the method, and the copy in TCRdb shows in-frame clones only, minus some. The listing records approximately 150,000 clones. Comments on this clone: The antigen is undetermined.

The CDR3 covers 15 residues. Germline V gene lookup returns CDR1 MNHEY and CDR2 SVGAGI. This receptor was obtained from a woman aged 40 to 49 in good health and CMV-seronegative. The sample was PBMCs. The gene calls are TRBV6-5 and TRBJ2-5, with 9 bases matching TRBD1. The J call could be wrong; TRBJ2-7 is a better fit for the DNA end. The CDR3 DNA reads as TGTGCCAGCAGTTACTTTGGGACAGGGAACAACGAGCAGTACTTC. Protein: CASSYFGTGNNEQYF.